This T cell receptor (beta chain) was found in a study of shared clonotypes between healthy human individuals. Across the whole study: Contributing individuals were two females and three males aged 18 to 49. Each donor contributed plates that comprised three CD4 naive, three CD4 memory, two CD8 naive and one CD8 memory.

The count of this clone is one. This CDR3 region has 15 residues. Germline V CDR1 and CDR2: KGHSH, LQKENI. V shed 1 base and J 1 base; nucleotides not matched to a gene: 3. TCRdb's copy holds only in-frame clones and misses some; the assay was immunoSEQ multiplex PCR. The table lists about 1.5 million clones, 95% to 99% of them singletons. The receptor's source is a man aged 25-45 years in good health. V is TRBV18 and J is TRBJ1-1, with TRBD1 identical over 7 bases. Material: naive CD4+ T cells sorted from blood. The subset is: CD45RA+ positively selected. The CDR3 protein is CASSPLGQPNTEAFF. The CDR3 coding sequence is TGTGCCAGCTCACCACTGGGACAGCCGAACACTGAAGCTTTCTTT. Supplemented by reference TRBV18 and TRBJ1-1, the full variable domain reads NAGVMQNPRHLVRRRGQEARLRCSPMKGHSHVYWYRQLPEEGLKFMVYLQKENIIDESGMPKERFSAEFPKEGPSILRIQQVVRGDSAAYFCASSPLGQPNTEAFFGQGTRLTVV.